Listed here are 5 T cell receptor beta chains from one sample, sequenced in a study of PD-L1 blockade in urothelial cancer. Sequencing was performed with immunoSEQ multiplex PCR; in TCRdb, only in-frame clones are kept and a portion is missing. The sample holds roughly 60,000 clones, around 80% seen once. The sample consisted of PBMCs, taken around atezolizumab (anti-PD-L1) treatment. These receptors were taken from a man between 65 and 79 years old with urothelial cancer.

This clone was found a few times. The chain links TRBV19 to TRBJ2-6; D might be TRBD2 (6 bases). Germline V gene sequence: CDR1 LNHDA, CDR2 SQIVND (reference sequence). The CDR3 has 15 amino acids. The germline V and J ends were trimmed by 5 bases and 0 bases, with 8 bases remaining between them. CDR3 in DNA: TGTGCCAGTAGTTCCGGGGGCTCTGGGGCCAACGTCCTGACTTTC. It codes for CASSSGGSGANVLTF.

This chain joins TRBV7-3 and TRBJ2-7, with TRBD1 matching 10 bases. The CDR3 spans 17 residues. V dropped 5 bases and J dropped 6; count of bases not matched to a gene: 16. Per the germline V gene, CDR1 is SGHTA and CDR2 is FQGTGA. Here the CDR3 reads CASSPLGDPGQGSEQYF. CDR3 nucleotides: TGTGCCAGCAGCCCCTTGGGGGATCCGGGACAGGGGAGCGAGCAGTACTTC.

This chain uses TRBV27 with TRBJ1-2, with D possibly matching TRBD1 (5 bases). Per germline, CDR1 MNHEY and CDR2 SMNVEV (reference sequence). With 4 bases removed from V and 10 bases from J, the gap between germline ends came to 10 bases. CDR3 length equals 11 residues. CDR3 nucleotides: TGTGCCAGCAGTTCCCAGGGCGTCTACACCTTC. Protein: CASSSQGVYTF.

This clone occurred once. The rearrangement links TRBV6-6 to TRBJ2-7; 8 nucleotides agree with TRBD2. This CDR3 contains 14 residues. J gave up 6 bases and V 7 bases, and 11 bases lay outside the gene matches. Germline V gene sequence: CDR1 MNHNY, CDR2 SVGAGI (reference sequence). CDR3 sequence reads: CASTLTSERVEQYF. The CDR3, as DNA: TGTGCCAGCACTTTGACTAGCGAGAGGGTCGAGCAGTACTTC.

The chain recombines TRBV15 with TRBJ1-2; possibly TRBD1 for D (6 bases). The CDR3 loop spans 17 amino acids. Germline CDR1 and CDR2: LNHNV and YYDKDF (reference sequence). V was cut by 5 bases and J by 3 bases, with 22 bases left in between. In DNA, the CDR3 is TGTGCCACCAGCTCGCAACAAAGGGGGGGGGACCACTATGGCTACACCTTC. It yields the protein CATSSQQRGGDHYGYTF.